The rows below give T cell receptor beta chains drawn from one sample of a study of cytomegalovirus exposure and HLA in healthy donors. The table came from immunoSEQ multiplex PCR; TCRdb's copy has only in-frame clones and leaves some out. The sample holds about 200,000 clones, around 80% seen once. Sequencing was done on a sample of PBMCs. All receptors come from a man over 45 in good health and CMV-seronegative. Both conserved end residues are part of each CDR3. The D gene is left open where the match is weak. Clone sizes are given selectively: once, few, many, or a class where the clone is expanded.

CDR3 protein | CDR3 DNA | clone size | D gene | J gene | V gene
CASSPRREGGELFF | TGTGCCAGCAGTCCCAGGCGGGAAGGGGGGGAGCTGTTTTTT | . | . | TRBJ2-2 | TRBV2
CASSYPDRGRDQPQHF | TGTGCCAGTAGTTACCCGGACAGGGGGCGCGATCAGCCCCAGCATTTT | . | TRBD1 | TRBJ1-5 | TRBV19
CASSLGGAGGVYGYTF | TGTGCCAGCAGCTTAGGAGGGGCCGGGGGGGTCTATGGCTACACCTTC | few | . | TRBJ1-2 | TRBV7-2
CASSVEVLAPRNEQFF | TGTGCCAGCAGCGTAGAGGTGCTAGCCCCAAGGAACGAGCAGTTCTTC | . | . | TRBJ2-1 | TRBV9
CASSIQQGNEKLFF | TGTGCCAGCAGTATTCAACAGGGTAATGAAAAACTGTTTTTT | . | . | TRBJ1-4 | TRBV28
CASSSSGTGGNTEAFF | TGCGCCAGCAGTTCCTCCGGGACAGGGGGAAACACTGAAGCTTTCTTT | once | TRBD1 | TRBJ1-1 | TRBV5-1
CASSLQGQRNTGELFF | TGCGCCAGCAGCTTGCAGGGACAGAGAAACACCGGGGAGCTGTTTTTT | . | TRBD1 | TRBJ2-2 | TRBV5-1
CTSSIRRDRQYF | TGTACCAGCAGCATTCGCCGGGACAGGCAGTACTTC | once | TRBD1 | TRBJ2-5 | TRBV11-2
CASSKDRPGGHQPQHF | TGTGCCAGCAGTAAAGACCGCCCGGGGGGCCATCAGCCCCAGCATTTT | . | . | TRBJ1-5 | TRBV27
CASSLYSPSSSYNEQFF | TGTGCCAGCAGTTTATATAGCCCTAGCAGCTCCTACAATGAGCAGTTCTTC | . | . | TRBJ2-1 | TRBV27
CASSGTSGSGETQYF | TGCGCCAGCAGTGGGACTAGCGGGAGCGGTGAGACCCAGTACTTC | once | TRBD2 | TRBJ2-5 | TRBV10-1
CASSFRYIGNQPQHF | TGTGCCAGCAGTTTCCGGTATATCGGCAATCAGCCCCAGCATTTT | . | . | TRBJ1-5 | TRBV27
CASTGLADYNEQLF | TGTGCCAGCACGGGGCTAGCGGACTACAATGAGCAGCTCTTC | . | TRBD2 | TRBJ2-1 | TRBV11-2
CASSSVAGYTEAFF | TGTGCCAGCAGCTCGGTGGCGGGATACACTGAAGCTTTCTTT | . | . | TRBJ1-1 | TRBV5-8
CASSSVKSGEETQYF | TGTGCCAGCAGCTCCGTAAAGTCAGGGGAAGAGACCCAGTACTTC | once | . | TRBJ2-5 | TRBV9
CASSLNSGNTGELFF | TGTGCCAGCAGTTTAAATAGCGGGAACACCGGGGAGCTGTTTTTT | few | . | TRBJ2-2 | TRBV27
CASRTGNTEAFF | TGTGCCAGCAGAACAGGGAACACTGAAGCTTTCTTT | . | . | TRBJ1-1 | TRBV7-9
CASSLEGASNEKLFF | TGCGCCAGCAGCTTGGAAGGAGCCTCGAATGAAAAACTGTTTTTT | . | . | TRBJ1-4 | TRBV5-1
CASSCGQGYQPQHF | TGTGCCAGCAGCTGTGGACAGGGGTATCAGCCCCAGCATTTT | . | . | TRBJ1-5 | TRBV21-1
CASSFGRQETQYF | TGCGCCAGCAGCTTCGGGAGACAAGAGACCCAGTACTTC | . | . | TRBJ2-5 | TRBV5-1
CASSRWREGAYNEQFF | TGCGCCAGCAGCCGGTGGCGGGAGGGGGCCTACAATGAGCAGTTCTTC | . | TRBD2 | TRBJ2-1 | TRBV4-1
CASSFFSGDRNTIYF | TGTGCCAGCAGCTTTTTTTCAGGGGATCGGAACACCATATATTTT | few | . | TRBJ1-3 | TRBV5-6
CASSRQGDQETQYF | TGCGCCAGCAGCAGGCAGGGTGATCAAGAGACCCAGTACTTC | . | . | TRBJ2-5 | TRBV5-1
CASSPRGGGSYEQYF | TGTGCCAGCAGTCCCCGAGGAGGTGGATCCTACGAGCAGTACTTC | . | . | TRBJ2-7 | TRBV28
CASRVRGSNTEAFF | TGTGCCAGCAGGGTGCGGGGCTCGAACACTGAAGCTTTCTTT | . | . | TRBJ1-1 | TRBV28
CAWGLNYGYTF | TGTGCCTGGGGCCTTAACTATGGCTACACCTTC | . | . | TRBJ1-2 | TRBV30
CASRIQGANQPQHF | TGTGCCAGCAGGATACAGGGGGCGAACCAGCCCCAGCATTTT | . | TRBD1 | TRBJ1-5 | TRBV28
CASSFILRARSYEQYF | TGTGCCAGCAGTTTTATCTTGCGGGCCAGATCCTACGAGCAGTACTTC | . | . | TRBJ2-7 | TRBV6-5
CASSEQGALTGYTF | TGCGCCAGCAGCGAGCAGGGGGCGCTTACTGGCTACACCTTC | . | TRBD1 | TRBJ1-2 | TRBV5-1